These T cell receptor beta chains were read from a single sample in a study of T cell responses to AZD1222 COVID-19 vaccine. The method was immunoSEQ multiplex PCR; TCRdb's version includes in-frame clones alone and lacks a portion of them. Of roughly 140,000 clones in the sample, 88% were seen once. The sequencing here drew on peripheral blood, taken on day 0 of AZD1222 vaccination. These receptors were obtained from an adult in good health. CDR3s leave out the opening cysteine and the closing phenylalanine or tryptophan.

TRBJ2-5 | TRBV12-3/TRBV12-4 | ASSWTIEETQY
TRBJ1-6 | TRBV11-2 | ASSLEGWRSGQGRVSPLH
TRBJ1-3 | TRBV3-1/TRBV3-2 | ASSQGLPLLNSGNTIY
TRBJ1-1 | TRBV28 | ASTHIQGATEAF
TRBJ1-4 | TRBV6-5 | QGGHGEKLF
TRBJ1-3 | TRBV30 | AWALSGNTIY
TRBJ1-2 | TRBV6-6 | ASSYGGGGYGYT
TRBJ2-2 | TRBV5-4 | ASRRDRSTGELF
TRBJ2-7 | TRBV28 | ASSTQGTPRREQY
TRBJ1-2 | TRBV4-3 | ASSQDSLTYGYT
TRBJ2-7 | TRBV7-9 | ASSLSYEQY
TRBJ1-1 | TRBV5-1 | ASSPRQGALTEAF
TRBJ2-1 | TRBV12-3/TRBV12-4 | ASSLLGQEQF
TRBJ1-6 | TRBV5-8 | ASSLRARGNSPLH
TRBJ2-7 | TRBV5-6 | ASKETGTGTYEQY
TRBJ2-1 | TRBV7-3 | ASSLGRVSGDNEQF
TRBJ1-2 | TRBV28 | ASSLPLGNGYT